The entry that follows covers one TCR beta chain sequence. This CDR3 has 13 amino acids. In germline, CDR1 is MNHEY, CDR2 SVGAGI. The V and J ends lost 6 bases and 4 bases respectively, with 10 bases between them. As handled by the study authors: How many nucleated cells were present was estimated from reference gene primer amplification. TCRdb keeps only in-frame clones here, not all; method: immunoSEQ multiplex PCR. The V and J calls and clone size are taken from that table; D and trimming were inferred from the DNA. The table lists about 170,000 clones, approximately 87% of them singletons. The data stem from a study of blood T cell repertoires in COVID-19. Study background: COVID-19 samples from acute and convalescent phases originated in the United States, Italy and Spain. PBMCs, B-cell-depleted T cells, or T cells provided the cDNA or gDNA that made up the material.

The clonotype comes from a woman aged 45 to 65 who had recovered from COVID-19. Sample: PBMCs or T cells enriched from blood (not recorded which). V is TRBV6-5 and J is TRBJ2-1; D might be TRBD1 (6 bases). The CDR3 DNA reads as TGTGCCAGCAGACAGGGAATTTACAATGAGCAGTTCTTC. This gives the protein CASRQGIYNEQFF.